Listed below are T cell receptor beta chains from one sample, sequenced in a study of shared clonotypes between healthy human individuals. TCRdb keeps only in-frame clones here, not all; method: immunoSEQ multiplex PCR. The repertoire holds 2.5 million or so clones, 90% to 95% seen once, with over 0.12% in the top ten. The sequenced sample consisted of naive CD4+ T cells sorted from blood. These receptors all come from a man aged 18 to 30 in good health. Both conserved end residues are part of each CDR3. A D gene is named only where the DNA matches it firmly. Clone sizes are given selectively: once, few, many, or a class where the clone is expanded.

abundance: once; v_gene: TRBV30; d_gene: -; j_gene: TRBJ1-6; CDR3aa: CAWSRFATSYNSPLHF; CDR3nt: TGTGCCTGGAGTCGATTCGCTACCTCCTATAATTCACCCCTCCACTTT
abundance: -; v_gene: TRBV2; d_gene: TRBD2; j_gene: TRBJ2-7; CDR3aa: CASSRASGGEQYF; CDR3nt: TGTGCCAGCTCCCGGGCTAGCGGGGGCGAGCAGTACTTC
abundance: -; v_gene: TRBV7-2; d_gene: -; j_gene: TRBJ2-1; CDR3aa: CASSLGGSYNEQFF; CDR3nt: TGTGCCAGCAGCTTAGGAGGGTCCTACAATGAGCAGTTCTTC
abundance: -; v_gene: TRBV28; d_gene: -; j_gene: TRBJ1-5; CDR3aa: CASMKIGSNQPQHF; CDR3nt: TGTGCCAGCATGAAAATCGGGAGCAATCAGCCCCAGCATTTT
abundance: -; v_gene: TRBV6-6; d_gene: TRBD1; j_gene: TRBJ2-7; CDR3aa: CASRTGGEPYEQYF; CDR3nt: TGTGCCAGCAGGACAGGGGGGGAACCCTACGAGCAGTACTTC
abundance: -; v_gene: TRBV2; d_gene: TRBD2; j_gene: TRBJ2-1; CDR3aa: CASSERGAYNEQFF; CDR3nt: TGTGCCAGCAGCGAGCGGGGGGCCTACAATGAGCAGTTCTTC
abundance: -; v_gene: TRBV6-5; d_gene: TRBD2; j_gene: TRBJ2-3; CDR3aa: CASSKTSTSTDTQYF; CDR3nt: TGTGCCAGCAGTAAGACTAGCACAAGCACAGATACGCAGTATTTT
abundance: -; v_gene: TRBV10-2; d_gene: TRBD2; j_gene: TRBJ2-5; CDR3aa: CATSFTSGGQGETQYF; CDR3nt: TGCGCCACTTCGTTTACTAGCGGGGGCCAAGGGGAGACCCAGTACTTC
abundance: -; v_gene: TRBV2; d_gene: TRBD1; j_gene: TRBJ1-2; CDR3aa: CASSSSGQNYGYTF; CDR3nt: TGTGCCAGCAGTAGTTCGGGACAGAACTATGGCTACACCTTC
abundance: -; v_gene: TRBV10-1; d_gene: TRBD1; j_gene: TRBJ2-1; CDR3aa: CASSTGARESAEQFF; CDR3nt: TGCGCCAGCAGTACAGGGGCTCGGGAATCAGCTGAGCAGTTCTTC
abundance: few; v_gene: TRBV7-2; d_gene: -; j_gene: TRBJ1-5; CDR3aa: CASSLAAGVNQPQHF; CDR3nt: TGTGCCAGCAGCTTAGCGGCGGGAGTTAATCAGCCCCAGCATTTT
abundance: -; v_gene: TRBV7-9; d_gene: TRBD2; j_gene: TRBJ2-5; CDR3aa: CASSLGSGTILETQYF; CDR3nt: TGTGCCAGCAGCTTAGGTAGCGGGACGATCCTAGAGACCCAGTACTTC
abundance: -; v_gene: TRBV2; d_gene: -; j_gene: TRBJ2-7; CDR3aa: CASSGSGQTYEQYF; CDR3nt: TGTGCCAGCAGTGGGAGTGGGCAGACCTACGAGCAGTACTTC
abundance: -; v_gene: TRBV2; d_gene: -; j_gene: TRBJ2-4; CDR3aa: CASSGNRPGLDIQYF; CDR3nt: TGTGCCAGCAGTGGGAACCGTCCGGGGTTAGACATTCAGTACTTC
abundance: -; v_gene: TRBV5-4; d_gene: TRBD2; j_gene: TRBJ2-1; CDR3aa: CASSLKRGVPRGNEQFF; CDR3nt: TGTGCCAGCAGCTTGAAGCGGGGGGTCCCCCGAGGGAATGAGCAGTTCTTC
abundance: -; v_gene: TRBV5-4; d_gene: -; j_gene: TRBJ1-1; CDR3aa: CASSLDIGEAFF; CDR3nt: TGTGCCAGCAGCTTGGATATTGGTGAAGCTTTCTTT
abundance: -; v_gene: TRBV7-8; d_gene: -; j_gene: TRBJ2-2; CDR3aa: CASSLKGANTGELFF; CDR3nt: TGTGCCAGCAGCTTAAAGGGGGCGAACACCGGGGAGCTGTTTTTT
abundance: -; v_gene: TRBV28; d_gene: -; j_gene: TRBJ2-1; CDR3aa: CASLGGEQFF; CDR3nt: TGTGCCAGCCTAGGGGGTGAGCAGTTCTTC
abundance: once; v_gene: TRBV7-8; d_gene: TRBD2; j_gene: TRBJ2-1; CDR3aa: CATAGGKNNEQFF; CDR3nt: TGTGCCACCGCGGGGGGGAAGAACAATGAGCAGTTCTTC
abundance: -; v_gene: TRBV6-1; d_gene: TRBD2; j_gene: TRBJ2-1; CDR3aa: CASTLLAGYNEQFF; CDR3nt: TGTGCCAGCACTCTGCTAGCGGGCTACAATGAGCAGTTCTTC
abundance: -; v_gene: TRBV9; d_gene: -; j_gene: TRBJ2-2; CDR3aa: CASSVGLLGVELFF; CDR3nt: TGTGCCAGCAGCGTAGGGCTACTGGGGGTGGAGCTGTTTTTT
abundance: -; v_gene: TRBV2; d_gene: -; j_gene: TRBJ2-4; CDR3aa: CASSEWQGENIQYF; CDR3nt: TGTGCCAGCAGTGAATGGCAGGGAGAAAACATTCAGTACTTC
abundance: -; v_gene: TRBV10-3; d_gene: TRBD1; j_gene: TRBJ1-6; CDR3aa: CAISEFGDSPLHF; CDR3nt: TGTGCCATCAGTGAGTTCGGGGACAGTCCCCTCCACTTT
abundance: -; v_gene: TRBV25-1; d_gene: -; j_gene: TRBJ1-3; CDR3aa: CASRSSGNTIYF; CDR3nt: TGTGCCAGCAGAAGCTCTGGAAACACCATATATTTT
abundance: -; v_gene: TRBV5-1; d_gene: TRBD1; j_gene: TRBJ2-5; CDR3aa: CASSLGQGETQYF; CDR3nt: TGCGCCAGCAGCCTGGGACAGGGAGAGACCCAGTACTTC
abundance: -; v_gene: TRBV19; d_gene: -; j_gene: TRBJ1-5; CDR3aa: CASSLGTTINQPQHF; CDR3nt: TGTGCCAGTAGCCTCGGGACAACAATCAATCAGCCCCAGCATTTT
abundance: -; v_gene: TRBV10-1; d_gene: TRBD1; j_gene: TRBJ2-2; CDR3aa: CASSAGTVNTGELFF; CDR3nt: TGCGCCAGCAGCGCTGGGACAGTTAACACCGGGGAGCTGTTTTTT
abundance: -; v_gene: TRBV15; d_gene: -; j_gene: TRBJ2-3; CDR3aa: CATSRDRGTPSSTDTQYF; CDR3nt: TGTGCCACCAGCAGAGATCGAGGGACACCTTCTAGCACAGATACGCAGTATTTT